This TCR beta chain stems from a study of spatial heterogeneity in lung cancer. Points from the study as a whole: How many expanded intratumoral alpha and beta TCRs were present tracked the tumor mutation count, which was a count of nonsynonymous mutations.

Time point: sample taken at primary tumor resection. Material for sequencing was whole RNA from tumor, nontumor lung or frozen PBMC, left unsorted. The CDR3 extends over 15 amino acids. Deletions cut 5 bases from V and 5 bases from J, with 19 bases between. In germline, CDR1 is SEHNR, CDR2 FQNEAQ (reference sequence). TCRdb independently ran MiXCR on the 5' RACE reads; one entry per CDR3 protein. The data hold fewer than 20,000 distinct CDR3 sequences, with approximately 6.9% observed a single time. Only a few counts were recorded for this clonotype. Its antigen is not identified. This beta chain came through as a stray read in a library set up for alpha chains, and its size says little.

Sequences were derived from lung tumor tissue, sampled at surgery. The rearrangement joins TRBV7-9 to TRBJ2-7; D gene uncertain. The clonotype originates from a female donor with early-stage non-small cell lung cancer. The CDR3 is CASSRRGVLVDEQYF. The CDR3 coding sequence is TGTGCCAGCAGCCGTCGTGGAGTATTGGTAGACGAGCAGTACTTC.